This TCR beta chain emerged from a study of cytotoxic CD8 clonotypes in ibrutinib-treated CLL. Target depth was 1 in 200,000 to 1 in 1 million T cells, about 10x per clonotype. This table comes from immunoSEQ multiplex PCR, and its TCRdb copy is limited to in-frame clones, with some not included. The sample consists of around 41,000 clones, less than 85% of them appearing once. With regard to this clone: No antigen is known for it.

Findings and caveats of the study: While tracking circulating CD8+ T-cell counts, baseline clonality exceeded that of age-matched healthy donors. Clonality grew at ibrutinib response; at progression, it decreased back toward baseline. Treatment saw public clonotypes, which were uncommon, either contract or stay stable.

The source was PBMCs, collected at disease progression, from a patient treated with ibrutinib. This clonotype was obtained from a human donor with chronic lymphocytic leukemia.

Written as DNA, the CDR3 is TGTGCCAGCAGCAGCGGTGCGGCCTACAATGAGCAGTTCTTC. This encodes CASSSGAAYNEQFF. The chain couples TRBV28 to TRBJ2-1; possible D gene TRBD2, 5 bases. Per germline, CDR1 MDHEN and CDR2 SYDVKM. Trimming left V 6 bases short and J 2 bases short, with 11 bases between. This CDR3 is built from 14 residues.